The 8 T cell receptor beta chains presented below share a single source sample, sequenced in a study of blood T cells in healthy people across ages (dated by TCRdb to between 2014 and 2017). Receptor amplification or capture employed 5' RACE. The sequencer listed for this sample is Illumina HiSeq 2500. The second PCR ran for roughly 7 to 11 cycles and used a J-beta primer mix along with a sample-barcoded 5' primer. TCRdb trimmed the raw reads at Q25, called clones with MiXCR and kept productive beta chains. Each entry merges the rows of one CDR3 protein and shows their most common DNA and genes. In this sample the table shows more than 550,000 distinct CDR3 sequences, approximately 21% of which occur a single time. The ten largest clones represent roughly a fifth of the sample. Sequenced material: blood. Receptors were obtained from a man in his sixties or seventies in good health.

V usage is TRBV5-1 and J usage is TRBJ2-3, with D possibly matching TRBD2 (6 bases). Germline lookup yields CDR1 SGHRS and CDR2 YFSETQ. V was shortened by 5 bases and J by 0 bases, with 13 bases between the two germline ends. The CDR3 has 15 amino acids. The CDR3 nucleotides read TGCGCCAGCAGTTGGGGGGACCCTAGCACAGATACGCAGTATTTT. This encodes CASSWGDPSTDTQYF.

The chain uses TRBV5-4 and TRBJ2-1; 10 positions agree with TRBD2. V lost 4 bases and J lost 7; bases outside the gene matches: 11. CDR1 and CDR2 (germline): SGHNT, YYREEE (reference sequence). CDR3 length equals 16 residues. The CDR3 spells CASSVKLAGTGNEQFF. DNA for the CDR3: TGTGCCAGCAGCGTAAAACTAGCGGGAACTGGGAATGAGCAGTTCTTC.

The CDR3 spells CASSFRRGHGETQYF. The CDR3 DNA sequence: TGTGCCAGCAGCTTTCGGAGGGGCCATGGGGAGACCCAGTACTTC. The chain couples TRBV5-6 to TRBJ2-7, with D perhaps matching TRBD2 (6 bases). The DNA end is a closer match to TRBJ2-5, so the J assignment may be wrong. The CDR3 spans 15 residues. Germline lookup yields CDR1 SGHDT and CDR2 YYEEEE.

The sample holds a few counts of this clonotype. V usage is TRBV6-1 and J usage is TRBJ2-7; perhaps TRBD1 as D (6 bases). V was pared by 3 bases and J by 2 bases, with 11 bases between. Per germline, CDR1 MNHNS and CDR2 SASEGT. This CDR3 comprises 14 residues. CDR3 nucleotides: TGTGCCAGCAGTGAGTGGACAGTGACCTACGAGCAGTACTTC. Translated: CASSEWTVTYEQYF.

The sample holds a few counts of this clonotype. The chain uses TRBV29-1 and TRBJ2-5, with 12 bases identical to TRBD2. The CDR3 sequence is 15 residues long. Trimming removed 5 bases from V and 5 bases from J; junction bases left unmatched: 9. From germline, CDR1 is SQVTM and CDR2 ANQGSEA. The CDR3 loop reads CSVTGLAGIWETQYF. Written as DNA, the CDR3 is TGCAGCGTTACCGGACTAGCGGGGATTTGGGAGACCCAGTACTTC.

This clonotype was counted between two and nine times. This sequence joins TRBV11-3 and TRBJ2-5, with D uncertain. The J call is doubtful: the DNA matches TRBJ2-1 better. Germline CDR1 reads SGHNT; CDR2 reads YENEEA. This CDR3 spans 12 amino acids. CDR3 DNA: TGTGCCAGCAGCTTGAAACAGTTTGAGCAGTTCTTC. It codes for CASSLKQFEQFF.

With regard to this clonotype: A read error may account for a junction end that differs from germline. This chain uses TRBV19 with TRBJ2-1, with 9 bases matching TRBD1. Germline assignment: CDR1 LNHDA and CDR2 SQIVND (reference sequence). The CDR3 runs 14 residues. The CDR3 is CASSKTGTGNERFF. CDR3 coding DNA: TGTGCCAGTAGTAAAACCGGGACAGGGAATGAGCGGTTCTTC. Based on the CDR3 plus reference TRBV19 and TRBJ2-1, the full variable domain is DGGITQSPKYLFRKEGQNVTLSCEQNLNHDAMYWYRQDPGQGLRLIYYSQIVNDFQKGDIAEGYSVSREKKESFPLTVTSAQKNPTAFYLCASSKTGTGNERFFGPGTRLTVL.

This clonotype has just a few counts. This sequence joins TRBV20-1 and TRBJ2-3, with 10 nucleotides matching TRBD1. CDR3 length: 13 residues. The V gene end was trimmed by 3 bases and the J gene end by 5 bases; junction bases not matched to a gene: 2. The germline CDR1 and CDR2 sequences are DFQATT and SNEGSKA (reference sequence). The CDR3 sequence: CSARDRGKDTQYF. As DNA, the CDR3 is TGCAGTGCTAGGGACAGGGGGAAAGATACGCAGTATTTT.